Below, 8 T cell receptor beta chains from the same sample are listed, as sequenced in a study of blood T cell repertoires in COVID-19. The protocol was immunoSEQ multiplex PCR, while the TCRdb copy is restricted to in-frame clones and leaves out a portion. The sample includes roughly 120,000 clones, about 92% of them seen just once. The source material was peripheral blood. The receptors originated from a man aged 50 to 59 with active COVID-19.

This rearrangement joins TRBV7-9 to TRBJ1-2; D may be TRBD1 (6 bases). The CDR3 runs 17 residues. The germline gives CDR1 SEHNR, CDR2 FQNEAQ (reference sequence). V lost 0 bases to trimming and J lost 5 bases, with 19 bases between them. CDR3 DNA: TGTGCCAGCAGCTTAGCGGGCCGGGAAAGGGGGAAATATGGCTACACCTTC. Translated, it gives CASSLAGRERGKYGYTF.

This chain connects TRBV7-8 to TRBJ2-2, with 7 bases matching TRBD2. Germline V gene sequence: CDR1 SGHVS, CDR2 FQNEAQ. J gave up 6 bases and V 5 bases, and 15 bases lay outside the gene matches. The CDR3 spans 17 residues. The CDR3 DNA follows: TGTGCCAGCAGCGAAAACGGGGGGTTTGGATCGGCCGGGGAGCTGTTTTTT. Translating it yields CASSENGGFGSAGELFF.

A single count supports this clone. V gene TRBV9 combines with J gene TRBJ1-3, with 8 nucleotides matching TRBD1. With 4 bases clipped from V and 3 bases from J, the junction kept 12 bases outside the gene matches. The CDR3 contains 17 residues. In germline, CDR1 is SGDLS, CDR2 YYNGEE. Here the CDR3 DNA reads TGTGCCAGCAGCAGTAGGGGGGCAGGGGGCGGTGGAAACACCATATATTTT. Translating gives CASSSRGAGGGGNTIYF.

The V and J genes are TRBV5-6 and TRBJ1-3, with 8 bases lining up with TRBD1. The CDR3 runs to 17 residues. Trimming took 4 bases from V and 3 from J; bases not matched to a gene: 12. Germline-derived CDR1 and CDR2 are SGHDT and YYEEEE. The CDR3: CASSTTWARGHGNTIYF. CDR3 DNA: TGTGCCAGCAGCACTACTTGGGCCAGGGGGCATGGAAACACCATATATTTT. Full variable domain (rest looked up from reference TRBV5-6 and TRBJ1-3): DAGVTQSPTHLIKTRGQQVTLRCSPKSGHDTVSWYQQALGQGPQFIFQYYEEEERQRGNFPDRFSGHQFPNYSSELNVNALLLGDSALYLCASSTTWARGHGNTIYFGEGSWLTVV.

This clone was detected only once. This chain joins TRBV6-5 and TRBJ2-3; D is perhaps TRBD1 (6 bases). The V end lost 6 bases, the J end lost 3 bases, and 13 bases lay between the germline ends. CDR1 is MNHEY, CDR2 SVGAGI, per germline. The CDR3 covers 14 residues. CDR3 protein: CASRGRGTTDTQYF. CDR3 nucleotide sequence: TGTGCCAGCAGGGGCAGGGGAACAACAGATACGCAGTATTTT.

The genes are TRBV2 and TRBJ1-2; the match to TRBD1 covers 7 bases. V shed 8 bases, J shed 6 bases, and the junction held 12 bases outside the gene matches. Per the germline V gene, CDR1 is SNHLY and CDR2 is FYNNEI. The CDR3 totals 14 residues. The DNA for the CDR3 is TGTGCCAGCCTATATCCTACAGGGGTACATGGCTACACCTTC. Residues: CASLYPTGVHGYTF.

This chain uses TRBV5-4 with TRBJ2-1, with a weak D call TRBD1 (5 bases). Trimming removed 4 bases from V and 0 bases from J, with 11 bases in between. The CDR3 contains 15 residues. Germline-derived CDR1 and CDR2 are SGHNT and YYREEE (reference sequence). CDR3 sequence (DNA): TGTGCCAGCAGCAAGTACAGGAGCTCCTACAATGAGCAGTTCTTC. Translated: CASSKYRSSYNEQFF.

The V and J genes are TRBV5-4 and TRBJ2-1; 9 bases map to TRBD1. After removal of 7 bases from V and 7 bases from J, the junction contained 15 bases not matched to a gene. The CDR3 extends over 16 amino acids. CDR1 and CDR2 from the germline V gene are SGHNT and YYREEE (reference sequence). This CDR3 reads CASSNGGGQGKNEQFF. Written as DNA, the CDR3 is TGTGCCAGCTCAAATGGGGGGGGACAGGGTAAAAATGAGCAGTTCTTC.